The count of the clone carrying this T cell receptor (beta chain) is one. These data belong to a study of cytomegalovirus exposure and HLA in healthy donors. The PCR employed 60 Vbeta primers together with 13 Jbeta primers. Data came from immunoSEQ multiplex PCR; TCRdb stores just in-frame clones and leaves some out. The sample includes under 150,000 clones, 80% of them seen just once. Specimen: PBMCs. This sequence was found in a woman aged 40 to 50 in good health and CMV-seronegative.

CDR3 in amino acids: CASSLPTSGRETQYF. The CDR3 DNA is TGTGCCAGCAGCCTACCGACTAGCGGGAGAGAGACCCAGTACTTC. The V gene is TRBV28, the J gene TRBJ2-5; 12 nucleotides align to TRBD2. Germline CDR1 reads MDHEN; CDR2 reads SYDVKM. The CDR3 has 15 residues. V shed 6 bases and J 4 bases; nucleotides not matched to a gene: 6.